This T cell receptor beta chain was recovered during a study of cytomegalovirus exposure and HLA in healthy donors. At the level of the study: Unique TCR beta sequences numbering some 120 million came from about 179 million T cells in an earlier analysis. Study-wide results and limits: The classifier was said to identify cytomegalovirus status with high specificity and sensitivity.

Germline CDR1 and CDR2: SGHRS and YFSETQ. V shed 6 bases, J shed 1 base, and the junction held 2 bases outside the gene matches. The CDR3 runs 13 residues. In the case of this clone: Its antigen is undetermined.

13 Jbeta primers and 60 Vbeta primers were used for the PCR. This table comes from immunoSEQ multiplex PCR, and its TCRdb copy is limited to in-frame clones, with some not included. The data show 100,000 to 150,000 clones, roughly 77% seen once. Sequenced sample: PBMCs. This rearrangement joins TRBV5-1 to TRBJ2-3, with 7 bases that match TRBD1. The clonotype originates from a woman between 40 and 50 years old in good health and CMV-seropositive. CDR3 in amino acids: CASTQGGTDTQYF. The DNA of the CDR3 is TGCGCCAGCACTCAGGGGGGCACAGATACGCAGTATTTT. The full variable domain, its missing parts supplied by reference TRBV5-1 and TRBJ2-3, is KAGVTQTPRYLIKTRGQQVTLSCSPISGHRSVSWYQQTPGQGLQFLFEYFSETQRNKGNFPGRFSGRQFSNSRSEMNVSTLELGDSALYLCASTQGGTDTQYFGPGTRLTVL.